A single sample is the source of the 10 T cell receptor beta chains below, sequenced in a study of Ad26.COV2.S vaccination and SARS-CoV-2 variants. The data were produced by immunoSEQ multiplex PCR, yet TCRdb's version contains in-frame clones alone and is incomplete. The data contain 300,000 to 400,000 clones, roughly 87% of them seen just once; the ten biggest clones take up around 3.6%. The treatment was: 15 to 20 received Ad26.COV2.S at low or high dose, single or two shots; 5 received placebo; per-sample allocation not given. At day 63 after the first vaccine or placebo injection, samples were drawn. The sequencing here drew on peripheral blood, taken in a trial of Ad26.COV2.S vaccine versus placebo. The receptors shown here come from a person aged 18 to 59 who received the Ad26.COV2.S COVID-19 vaccine or a placebo.

The gene calls are TRBV14 and TRBJ2-1; D possibly uses TRBD1 or TRBD2 (6 bases each). With 4 bases removed from V and 3 bases from J, the gap between germline ends came to 13 bases. The CDR3 has 15 residues. The V gene's germline CDR1 is SGHDN and CDR2 FVKESK. For the CDR3, the DNA is TGTGCCAGCAGCCCCTGGGGGGACAACTACAATGAGCAGTTCTTC. Residues: CASSPWGDNYNEQFF. The entire variable domain, with the rest obtained from reference TRBV14 and TRBJ2-1, is as follows: EAGVTQFPSHSVIEKGQTVTLRCDPISGHDNLYWYRRVMGKEIKFLLHFVKESKQDESGMPNNRFLAERTGGTYSTLKVQPAELEDSGVYFCASSPWGDNYNEQFFGPGTRLTVL.

This clone appeared a single time. V usage is TRBV19 and J usage is TRBJ1-3; the D is unclear. The CDR3 totals 14 residues. Germline V gives CDR1 LNHDA, CDR2 SQIVND (reference sequence). Between the trimmed V and J ends, which lost 7 bases and 3 bases, there was a span of 13 bases. CDR3 sequence reads: CASTFQTGGNTIYF. The CDR3 DNA follows: TGTGCCAGTACTTTCCAAACGGGTGGAAACACCATATATTTT.

The chain employs TRBV7-9 and TRBJ2-5; D not certain. Trimming cost V 0 bases and J 4 bases, with 9 bases left between them. The CDR3 sequence is 14 residues long. Germline lookup yields CDR1 SEHNR and CDR2 FQNEAQ (reference sequence). As DNA, the CDR3 is TGTGCCAGCAGCTTAGCGGTGGCGGCAGAGACCCAGTACTTC. Translation gives CASSLAVAAETQYF.

This chain uses TRBV7-8 with TRBJ1-3; no reliable D call. Between the trimmed V and J ends, which lost 1 base and 0 bases, there was a span of 7 bases. There are 15 residues in the CDR3. The germline V gene has CDR1 SGHVS and CDR2 FQNEAQ. The CDR3 DNA is TGTGCCAGCAGCTTAGAGGTATCCTCTGGAAACACCATATATTTT. Translating gives CASSLEVSSGNTIYF.

The chain links TRBV7-9 to TRBJ2-2; 11 bases are shared with TRBD1. The CDR3 runs to 16 residues. Trimming took 5 bases from V and 5 from J; bases not matched to a gene: 7. The germline gives CDR1 SEHNR, CDR2 FQNEAQ (reference sequence). Here the CDR3 reads CASSAWTGGRTGELFF. Here the CDR3 DNA reads TGTGCCAGCAGCGCGTGGACAGGGGGCCGTACCGGGGAGCTGTTTTTT.

The chain joins TRBV7-9 to TRBJ2-1; no definite D call. Per germline, CDR1 SEHNR and CDR2 FQNEAQ (reference sequence). Trimming removed 2 bases at V and 0 bases at J, with 11 bases between. CDR3 size: 16 residues. CDR3 coding DNA: TGTGCCAGCAGCTTAATGACGGGTCCCTCCTACAATGAGCAGTTCTTC. Its protein product is CASSLMTGPSYNEQFF.

The chain uses TRBV3-1 (or the pseudogene TRBV3-2) and TRBJ2-7; 7 bases align to TRBD1. The CDR3 covers 14 residues. V lost 1 base to trimming and J lost 3 bases; unmatched junction nucleotides: 3. Germline values: CDR1 LGHDT, CDR2 YNNKEL (reference sequence). The CDR3 reads CASSQGTGFYEQYF. The CDR3 region has the DNA TGTGCCAGCAGCCAAGGGACAGGTTTCTACGAGCAGTACTTC.

The chain is built from TRBV2 and TRBJ1-1; TRBD1 aligns across 8 bases. Trimming took 5 bases from V and 4 from J; bases not matched to a gene: 3. The CDR3 has 13 amino acids. Germline CDR1 reads SNHLY; CDR2 reads FYNNEI. The CDR3 protein is CASSQQGGTEAFF. Written as DNA, the CDR3 is TGTGCCAGCAGTCAACAGGGGGGCACTGAAGCTTTCTTT.

The CDR3 region is CASSQGREEKLFF. In DNA form, the CDR3 reads TGTGCCAGCAGCCAGGGACGGGAGGAAAAACTGTTTTTT. The rearrangement joins TRBV27 to TRBJ1-4, with TRBD1 as a possible D gene (5 bases). The germline V gene encodes CDR1 MNHEY and CDR2 SMNVEV (reference sequence). The CDR3 consists of 13 residues. Trimming pared 6 bases from V and 8 bases from J, leaving 13 bases between. The full variable domain, rest sourced from reference TRBV27 and TRBJ1-4, is EAQVTQNPRYLITVTGKKLTVTCSQNMNHEYMSWYRQDPGLGLRQIYYSMNVEVTDKGDVPEGYKVSRKEKRNFPLILESPSPNQTSLYFCASSQGREEKLFFGSGTQLSVL.

CDR3 loop: CASSYSYRNSGNTIYF. The DNA for the CDR3 is TGTGCCAGCAGTTACTCTTACAGAAACTCTGGAAACACCATATATTTT. The genes are TRBV6-5 and TRBJ1-3; D not resolved. The ends were cut back, 0 bases at V and 0 bases at J, with 9 bases in the middle. The CDR3 contains 16 residues. Germline-derived CDR1 and CDR2 are MNHEY and SVGAGI.